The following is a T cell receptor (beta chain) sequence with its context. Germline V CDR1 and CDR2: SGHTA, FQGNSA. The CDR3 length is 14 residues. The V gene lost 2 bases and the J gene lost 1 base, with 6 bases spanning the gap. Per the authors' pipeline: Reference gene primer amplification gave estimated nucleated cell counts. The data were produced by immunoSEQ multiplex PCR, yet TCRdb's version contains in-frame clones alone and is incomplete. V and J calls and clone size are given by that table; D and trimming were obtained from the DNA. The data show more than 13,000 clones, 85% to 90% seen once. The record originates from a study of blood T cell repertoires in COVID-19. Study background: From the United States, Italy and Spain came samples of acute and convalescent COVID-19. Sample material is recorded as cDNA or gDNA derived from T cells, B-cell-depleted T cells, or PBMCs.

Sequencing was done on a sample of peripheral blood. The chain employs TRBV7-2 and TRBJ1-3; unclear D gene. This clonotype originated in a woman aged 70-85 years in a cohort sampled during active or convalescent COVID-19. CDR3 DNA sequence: TGTGCCAGCAGCTTAACAGTTTCTGGAAACACCATATATTTT. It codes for CASSLTVSGNTIYF.